This note documents a single TCR beta chain sequence. No cognate antigen has been identified for it. The data originate from a study of cytomegalovirus exposure and HLA in healthy donors (TCRdb year 2017). For the study in its entirety: An earlier analysis of several hundred of the donors reported about 290 Gb of sequence data and some 120 million unique TCR beta sequences from some 180 million T cells. The study aimed to test whether cataloging public T cell receptors could reveal signatures of past pathogen exposure. Besides the first cohort of around 700 subjects, a separate validation cohort made up of 95 to 150 different subjects was used. Rather than using new phenotypic data, the later analysis identified candidate immune exposures from TCR beta sequences and from how often those sequences occurred across donors. In a later genetic analysis, genome-wide SNP genotypes for about 55% of the roughly 700 donors were used, and that subset was treated as a discovery cohort. An early release that covered some 640 HLA-typed donors contained 300 to 350 gigabases of sequencing data and 75 million to 100 million unique TCR sequences. A handful of DR-DQ haplotypes were handled as single units for association and clustering because linkage in the cohort was strong. The study profiled the T cell repertoires of about 640 subjects by immunosequencing and related them to cytomegalovirus serostatus. The number of typed donors differed by locus: roughly 629-640 for A, B, C, DRB1 and DQB1; approximately 530 for DQA1; some 590 for DPA1; and roughly 470 for DPB1. The study combined high-throughput TCR immunosequencing, statistical association of individual TCRs with disease status, and machine learning to predict cytomegalovirus infection status. Donor age, sex, ethnicity and CMV serostatus were compiled together with the repertoire data. All discovery cohort repertoires had been generated on a single sequencing platform. Among about 370 genotyped donors of the cohort, an average of around 220,000 unique TCR beta nucleotide sequences was sequenced per donor, of which about 18% were non-productive. A later analysis re-analyzed previously published TCR beta repertoires from several hundred donors and added high-resolution HLA genotyping to study TCR occurrence patterns. Class I and class II HLA loci were covered by the typing at four-digit resolution. Of the 350 to 450 genotyped donors, over 70% fell in the genetic ancestry cluster associated with self-reported Caucasian donors. To decide whether each TCR beta V gene segment behaved as functional or pseudogenic, an earlier analysis of approximately 620 of the donors relied on high-throughput TCR beta sequencing.

CDR1 and CDR2, per the germline V gene, are SGHNT and YENEEA. Its CDR3 holds 15 amino acids, cysteine through phenylalanine. The CDR3 DNA has 45 bases and is translated from base 1. Clipping removes 1 base from V and 6 bases from J, with 6 as the unmatched junction base count. In total, fewer than 750 healthy bone marrow donors made up the cohort. At the time of sampling, all cohort members were nominally healthy, though unrecorded immune exposures were likely present. The donor was CMV seropositive and was included in the group of 289 seropositive cohort members. Each donor provided a peripheral blood sample, and peripheral blood mononuclear cells were used for TCR beta sequencing. The Qiagen DNeasy Blood Extraction Kit was used to extract genomic DNA from the blood cell samples. Results and caveats for the whole study, not just this receptor: Broadly in line with IMGT annotations, most TCR beta V segments showed up in productive rearrangements about 87% or about 30% of the time in an earlier analysis of several hundred of the donors. A group of highly shared sequence variants was considered likely to be a technical artifact of the sequencing pipeline. According to the authors, the approach could potentially be generalized to other disease states and immunological phenotypes. In a later analysis, HLA-associated TCR beta chains were found to be more clonally expanded and to have lower generation probabilities than equally common non-associated chains. Some IMGT-functional V segments, including TRBV6-2 and TRBV6-3, could not be told apart with the 87-base-pair reads, so those segments were excluded. Correlated functional status among segregating V segments might be attributable to linkage disequilibrium, but an unknown experimental factor could not be ruled out. According to a later analysis, parvovirus B19, influenza, CMV and Epstein-Barr virus appeared linked to several top co-occurrence clusters. A further reported finding was that TCR beta sequences accurately predicted the HLA-A and HLA-B alleles for most subjects in the first cohort. At a false discovery rate of 0.05, a later analysis linked roughly 17,000 TCR beta sequences to specific HLA alleles. Sequencing depth was assumed to be roughly uniform across donors in the presence/absence analyses, though that assumption may not hold. While some public TCRs were present in many individuals, most TCR sequences turned up only very rarely across donors. Assigning TCR associations to individual alleles was difficult when HLA alleles, especially DR and DQ, strongly co-occurred. In a later genetic analysis, a missense DCLRE1C variant was associated with V-gene and J-gene trimming of TCR beta chains, and the association was replicated in an independent cohort. In a later genetic analysis, fewer N-insertions in productive TCRs were reported among donors in an Asian-associated ancestry cluster than the 666-donor mean. Most CMV-associated TCR beta chains appeared to be HLA-restricted in a later analysis, and the HLA associations seemed to be driven largely by CMV exposure. In the study, some 180 TCR beta chains were listed as associated with cytomegalovirus. According to a later analysis, TCR association rates differed among HLA loci, with DRB1 alleles showing the most associated TCRs and HLA-C alleles showing the fewest. In vitro tests confirmed that three of the cytomegalovirus-associated TCR beta chains recognize cytomegalovirus antigens. Immune exposure information for the cohort was limited to CMV serostatus. Because HLA typing was unavailable for some donors at each locus, only the typed subset was used in association tests. The cohort was sequenced for TCR beta chains only, and without alpha or paired-chain data the features that could be detected were limited. The classifier was reported to diagnose cytomegalovirus status with high specificity and sensitivity in both the original cohort and the validation cohort. Over 15 rarely observed V segments, including chromosome 9 orphons, were excluded from the earlier analysis of some 590 of the donors because counts were too low.

Libraries were constructed by the immunoSEQ multiplex PCR assay. For the multiplex PCR, a mixture combining 60 forward primers for TCR Vbeta segments and 13 reverse primers for TCR Jbeta segments was used. The CDR3 region of rearranged TCR beta genes was amplified from genomic DNA by a multiplex PCR assay. The amplified TCR beta libraries were sequenced on the Illumina HiSeq System as 87-base-pair reads. In the authors' own workflow: A later analysis counted 75 million to 100 million unique TCR beta chains across the 666 repertoires, and roughly 10 million of these chains were shared by at least two donors. Raw reads were error-corrected and collapsed into unique sequences by a nearest-neighbor algorithm in which closely related sequences were merged to remove PCR and sequencing errors. CDR3 sequences were aligned to IMGT reference sequences to assign V, D and J gene segments. Each retained sequence needed at least a six-nucleotide match to both a V gene segment and a J gene segment. A rearrangement counted as productive if the CDR3 had no stop codons and remained in frame with V and J, and every other rearrangement counted as non-productive. CDR3 was defined by IMGT convention, running from the second conserved V-encoded cysteine to the conserved J-encoded phenylalanine. In an earlier analysis of approximately 500 of the donors, sequences lacking an unambiguous match to a single V gene segment were excluded. An earlier analysis of a few hundred of the donors called V segments functional above 56.7% productive rearrangements and segregating when the between-donor standard deviation exceeded 5%. A statistical classification framework was built to diagnose cytomegalovirus status from the catalog of TCR beta chain sequences. In a later analysis, TCR nucleotide sequences were compared against IMGT/GENE-DB human TR gene sequences so that V and J genes could be assigned. Using the TCRdist pipeline, a later analysis assigned CDR3 sequences along with most-parsimonious VDJ recombination scenarios. In a later analysis, every TCR beta chain was defined by the combination of its CDR3 amino acid sequence and its V-gene family, and reads without a unique V-gene family were dropped. As a way to deal with suspected cross-contamination and a sequencing artifact, a later analysis dropped roughly 620 nucleotide sequences that were highly shared and had low generation probability. A later analysis calculated a clonal expansion index for each public chain from normalized within-repertoire ranks of inferred template counts. A later analysis computed generation probabilities with a VDJ recombination model fitted to out-of-frame rearrangements, and checked the results against IGoR. A later analysis scored TCR-TCR, TCR-HLA and TCR-CMV co-occurrence with hypergeometric tests, applying a repertoire-size bias correction to TCR pairs. A later analysis estimated false discovery rates by permuting HLA or CMV assignments 20 times. In a later analysis, co-occurring TCRs were grouped with DBSCAN, and TCRdist sequence similarity was added when clustering was performed within HLA-allele-positive subsets. Repertoires with fewer than 30,000 or more than 120,000 public chains, plus five repertoires with anomalous nucleotide sharing, were excluded from co-occurrence clustering. Entries here come from immuneACCESS through TCRdb and include only in-frame sequences with V and J called. Some clones fail to appear in such tables; in the studies checked, an unresolved V gene covers under half of the shortfall, and the cause of the remainder is unknown. For V, J and clone size, that table is used; D and trimming come from the DNA. The table held for this sample gives around 100,000 clones. In total, the top ten clones hold 6.8% of the sample.

The receptor chain draws on TRBV11-3 and TRBJ2-1, with 7 central nucleotides matching TRBD2. The sequence was obtained from a middle-aged man in good health and CMV-seropositive. Sample: PBMCs. The CDR3 corresponds to CASSLGGGAVNEQFF. In nucleotide form, the sequence is TGTGCCAGCAGCTTAGGGGGGGGAGCGGTCAATGAGCAGTTCTTC.